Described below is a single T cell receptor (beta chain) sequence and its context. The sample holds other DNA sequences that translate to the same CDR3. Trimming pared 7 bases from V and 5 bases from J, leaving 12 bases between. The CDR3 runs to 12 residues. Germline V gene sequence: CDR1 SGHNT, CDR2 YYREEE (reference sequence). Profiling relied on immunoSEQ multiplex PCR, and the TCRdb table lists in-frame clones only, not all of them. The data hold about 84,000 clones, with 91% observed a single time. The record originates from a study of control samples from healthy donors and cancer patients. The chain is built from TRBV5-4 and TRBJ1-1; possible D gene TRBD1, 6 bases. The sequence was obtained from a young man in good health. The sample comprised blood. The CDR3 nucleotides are TGTGCCAGCGGCATAGGGGGAACTGAAGCTTTCTTT. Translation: CASGIGGTEAFF.